Each of the 28 T cell receptor beta chains below was sequenced from the same sample in a study of cytomegalovirus exposure and HLA in healthy donors (dated by TCRdb to the late 2010s). The library came from the immunoSEQ multiplex PCR assay. The multiplex PCR relied on a mix of 60 forward primers for TCR Vbeta segments and 13 reverse primers for TCR Jbeta segments. TCRdb obtained this table from immuneACCESS and retained in-frame rearrangements with V and J assigned. These tables miss some clones; where compared with another copy, unresolved V genes account for less than half of the shortfall, and the remainder is unexplained. For this sample the table gives about 160,000 clones, of which 78% were detected only once. About 1.5% of the sample rests with the top ten. The sample was PBMCs. The receptors shown here come from a male donor in good health and CMV-seronegative.

The chain carries TRBV5-6 and TRBJ2-2, with 8 bases fitting TRBD2. J lost 5 bases, V lost 0 bases, and 6 bases had no gene match. Germline values: CDR1 SGHDT, CDR2 YYEEEE. This CDR3 region has 16 residues. The CDR3 coding sequence is TGTGCCAGCAGCTTGGGGTTCGGGGGGGCGACCGGGGAGCTGTTTTTT. It is translated as CASSLGFGGATGELFF.

The V and J genes are TRBV7-2 and TRBJ2-1; D perhaps matches TRBD1 (5 bases). The CDR3 runs 14 residues. Trimming stripped 4 bases from V and 6 bases from J, with 13 bases between. Germline V lookup: CDR1 SGHTA, CDR2 FQGNSA. In nucleotides, the CDR3 is TGTGCCAGCAGCTCGCCTGACAGAAGCAATGAGCAGTTCTTC. It translates to CASSSPDRSNEQFF.

J is TRBJ2-1 and V is TRBV29-1; D uncertain. Per the germline V gene, CDR1 is SQVTM and CDR2 is ANQGSEA. Trimming cost V 5 bases and J 6 bases, with 8 bases left between them. This CDR3 is built from 11 residues. CDR3 in DNA: TGCAGCGTTAGTCTACTCAATGAGCAGTTCTTC. This sequence encodes CSVSLLNEQFF.

V and J are TRBV27 and TRBJ2-1; 8 bases match TRBD2. Germline V gene lookup returns CDR1 MNHEY and CDR2 SMNVEV (reference sequence). V lost 3 bases to trimming and J lost 4 bases; unmatched junction nucleotides: 8. The CDR3 is made up of 16 amino acids. In nucleotides, the CDR3 is TGTGCCAGCAGTTTGCTTCTCACTAGCGGATACAATGAGCAGTTCTTC. It is translated as CASSLLLTSGYNEQFF.

This clone appeared a few times. The genes are TRBV20-1 and TRBJ2-3; TRBD1 matches at 8 bases. The germline CDR1 and CDR2 sequences are DFQATT and SNEGSKA (reference sequence). V dropped 6 bases and J dropped 4; count of bases not matched to a gene: 0. The CDR3 is 11 amino acids. The CDR3, as DNA: TGCAGTGCGACAGGGGCAGATACGCAGTATTTT. It specifies CSATGADTQYF.

As concerns this clone: One junction end does not reproduce the germline sequence, and a read error may be involved. The rearrangement uses TRBV30 and TRBJ2-7, with TRBD1 identical over 10 bases. This CDR3 is built from 12 residues. Germline-derived CDR1 and CDR2 are GTSNPN and SVGIG (reference sequence). The CDR3: CAGRTGGAEQYF. CDR3 sequence (DNA): TGTGCCGGGAGGACAGGGGGGGCCGAGCAGTACTTC.

The rearrangement uses TRBV9 and TRBJ2-1, with D uncertain. The CDR3 spans 15 residues. V was pared by 4 bases and J by 5 bases, with 16 bases between. Germline CDR1 is SGDLS and CDR2 is YYNGEE. As DNA, the CDR3 is TGTGCCAGCAGCCCCGACTCCCAACGGGACAATGAGCAGTTCTTC. This gives the protein CASSPDSQRDNEQFF.

This rearrangement joins TRBV4-1 to TRBJ2-1; D perhaps matches TRBD1 (6 bases). Germline V gene data show CDR1 as MGHRA and CDR2 as YSYEKL. This CDR3 region has 15 residues. The germline V and J ends were trimmed by 4 bases and 2 bases, with 12 bases remaining between them. CDR3 sequence: CASSLRGSAYNEQFF. The CDR3 bases are TGCGCCAGCAGCCTAAGGGGGTCCGCCTACAATGAGCAGTTCTTC.

This clone is categorized as medium-sized (0.01 to 0.1%). The CDR3 sequence is CASGLRDTLEQYF. Written as DNA, the CDR3 is TGTGCTAGTGGTCTCCGGGACACCCTCGAGCAGTACTTC. The chain has TRBV12-5 and TRBJ2-7; maybe TRBD1 (6 bases). The germline gives CDR1 LGHNT, CDR2 FRNRAP. This CDR3 has 13 residues. Trimming pared 5 bases from V and 6 bases from J, leaving 14 bases between.

V usage is TRBV30 and J usage is TRBJ2-3, with a weak D call TRBD2 (6 bases). V lost 0 bases to trimming and J lost 1 base, with 11 bases between them. The CDR3 extends over 15 amino acids. Germline V CDR1 and CDR2: GTSNPN, SVGIG (reference sequence). CDR3 in amino acids: CAWSVGGDRTDTQYF. The DNA for the CDR3 is TGTGCCTGGAGTGTTGGCGGGGACCGCACAGATACGCAGTATTTT.

The chain uses TRBV9 and TRBJ1-5; D is perhaps TRBD1 (5 bases). Germline-derived CDR1 and CDR2 are SGDLS and YYNGEE. V was shortened by 3 bases and J by 0 bases, with 10 bases between the two germline ends. CDR3 length equals 15 residues. CDR3 amino acids: CASSGTGYSNQPQHF. The DNA for the CDR3 is TGTGCCAGCAGCGGAACAGGCTATAGCAATCAGCCCCAGCATTTT.

The rearrangement joins TRBV7-9 to TRBJ1-5; TRBD1 aligns across 9 bases. From germline, CDR1 is SEHNR and CDR2 FQNEAQ (reference sequence). This CDR3 comprises 16 residues. Trimming removed 0 bases from V and 5 bases from J; junction bases left unmatched: 5. CDR3 bases: TGTGCCAGCAGCTTAGCCGGGACAGGGAACCATCAGCCCCAGCATTTT. It translates to CASSLAGTGNHQPQHF. The full variable domain, completed using reference TRBV7-9 and TRBJ1-5, is DTGVSQNPRHKITKRGQNVTFRCDPISEHNRLYWYRQTLGQGPEFLTYFQNEAQLEKSRLLSDRFSAERPKGSFSTLEIQRTEQGDSAMYLCASSLAGTGNHQPQHFGDGTRLSIL.

The chain employs TRBV9 and TRBJ2-3, with D tentatively TRBD2 (5 bases). The CDR3 is made up of 15 amino acids. Trimming pared 0 bases from V and 3 bases from J, leaving 11 bases between. Germline V gives CDR1 SGDLS, CDR2 YYNGEE. The CDR3 DNA reads TGTGCCAGCAGCGTAGCGGGGAGTAGGACAGATACGCAGTATTTT. This encodes CASSVAGSRTDTQYF.

This clone was detected only a few times. The chain recombines TRBV7-2 with TRBJ1-3, with D perhaps matching TRBD1 (5 bases). CDR1 is SGHTA, CDR2 FQGNSA, per germline. Trimming removed 2 bases from V and 4 bases from J, with 15 bases in between. CDR3 size: 16 residues. The DNA of the CDR3 is TGTGCCAGCAGCTTAAATCAGGGCAGGGCCGGAAACACCATATATTTT. Translated, it gives CASSLNQGRAGNTIYF.

This chain links TRBV5-6 with TRBJ1-3, with D possibly TRBD1 on 5 matching bases. Germline CDR1 is SGHDT and CDR2 is YYEEEE. V lost 4 bases and J lost 0, with 11 bases in between. The CDR3 runs 15 residues. The CDR3 is CASSLTGLSGNTIYF. CDR3 nucleotide sequence: TGTGCCAGCAGCCTTACAGGTCTCTCTGGAAACACCATATATTTT.

The rearrangement links TRBV4-2 to TRBJ1-1; D unresolved. Germline V CDR1 and CDR2: LGHNA, YNFKEQ. CDR3 length: 12 amino acids. V gave up 0 bases and J gave up 8 bases, with 7 bases separating them. CDR3 sequence reads: CASSQDQVEAFF. In DNA, the CDR3 is TGTGCCAGCAGCCAAGACCAGGTAGAAGCTTTCTTT.

The chain is built from TRBV7-6 and TRBJ1-1, with D tentatively TRBD1 (5 bases). The V end lost 1 base, the J end lost 1 base, and 7 bases lay between the germline ends. This CDR3 region has 14 residues. The germline V gene has CDR1 SGHVS and CDR2 FNYEAQ. The CDR3 DNA sequence: TGTGCCAGCAGCTTAGAAGGGGCGAACACTGAAGCTTTCTTT. Translation gives CASSLEGANTEAFF.

CDR3 nucleotide sequence: TGCGCCAGCAGCCAAGGAATCGGACAGGCCAACATTCAGTACTTC. Protein sequence: CASSQGIGQANIQYF. V gene TRBV4-1 combines with J gene TRBJ2-4, with TRBD1 identical over 7 bases. The CDR3 spans 15 residues. With V trimmed by 1 base and J by 7 bases, 7 bases remained unmatched. The germline CDR1 and CDR2 sequences are MGHRA and YSYEKL.

The gene calls are TRBV6-5 and TRBJ2-7; tentatively, D is TRBD1 (6 bases). The V end was cut by 7 bases, the J end by 2 bases, with 12 bases between. Germline-derived CDR1 and CDR2 are MNHEY and SVGAGI. This CDR3 is 13 amino acids long. CDR3 in DNA: TGTGCCAGCATGAACAGGGAGACCTACGAGCAGTACTTC. This encodes CASMNRETYEQYF.

This clone has a single count. The rearrangement joins TRBV7-8 to TRBJ1-2, with 9 bases aligning to TRBD1. V trimming: 1 base; J trimming: 2 bases; junction bases outside the gene matches: 5. The germline V gene has CDR1 SGHVS and CDR2 FQNEAQ. The CDR3 totals 16 residues. CDR3 bases: TGTGCCAGCAGCTTAGAAGGGACAGGGAACAACTATGGCTACACCTTC. It is translated as CASSLEGTGNNYGYTF.

The table lists this clone with a few counts. The chain recombines TRBV6-1 with TRBJ2-1; TRBD2 matches at 8 bases. V dropped 3 bases and J dropped 4; count of bases not matched to a gene: 8. The CDR3 is 16 amino acids. Germline loops: CDR1 MNHNS, CDR2 SASEGT. The DNA of the CDR3 is TGTGCCAGCAGTGATGAGGGCGGGGGGTTTTACAATGAGCAGTTCTTC. Its translation is CASSDEGGGFYNEQFF.

The chain has TRBV9 and TRBJ2-3; D may be TRBD2 (7 bases). Germline CDR1 is SGDLS and CDR2 is YYNGEE. V was clipped by 7 bases and J by 4 bases, with 19 bases between them. This CDR3 is built from 15 residues. CDR3 bases: TGTGCCAGCGGAAAGGGGGGGGTTAGCCCAGATACGCAGTATTTT. It codes for CASGKGGVSPDTQYF.

V is TRBV13 and J is TRBJ2-3; 8 nucleotides agree with TRBD2. The germline V gene encodes CDR1 PRHDT and CDR2 FYEKMQ (reference sequence). The CDR3 has 19 residues. Trimming at V came to 0 bases and at J to 0 bases, leaving 11 bases not matched to a gene. The CDR3 reads CASSLGSAGVSLSTDTQYF. In nucleotides, the CDR3 is TGTGCCAGCAGCTTAGGATCAGCGGGGGTTTCCCTCAGCACAGATACGCAGTATTTT.

The V call is TRBV2, the J call TRBJ1-2; a weak D match, TRBD1 (6 bases). V lost 6 bases and J 1 base, leaving 15 bases between the germline ends. This CDR3 is built from 15 residues. Germline values: CDR1 SNHLY, CDR2 FYNNEI. As DNA, the CDR3 is TGTGCCAGCAGAGCCCGACAGGCCGATAACTATGGCTACACCTTC. Amino acids: CASRARQADNYGYTF.

A single count supports this clone. The genes are TRBV11-2 and TRBJ2-7; possible D gene TRBD1, 6 bases. V shed 4 bases and J shed 0 bases, with 16 bases lying between them. Germline assignment: CDR1 SGHAT and CDR2 FQNNGV. The CDR3 has 16 amino acids. The CDR3 coding sequence is TGTGCCAGCAGCTCTCAACCCGGGACATTCTCCTACGAGCAGTACTTC. This sequence encodes CASSSQPGTFSYEQYF. The full variable domain, rest sourced from reference TRBV11-2 and TRBJ2-7, is EAGVAQSPRYKIIEKRQSVAFWCNPISGHATLYWYQQILGQGPKLLIQFQNNGVVDDSQLPKDRFSAERLKGVDSTLKIQPAKLEDSAVYLCASSSQPGTFSYEQYFGPGTRLTVT.

This chain uses TRBV30 with TRBJ2-1, with a weak D call TRBD2 (6 bases). Between the trimmed V and J ends, which lost 3 bases and 12 bases, there was a span of 12 bases. The CDR3 consists of 11 residues. The germline V gene has CDR1 GTSNPN and CDR2 SVGIG (reference sequence). CDR3 residues: CAWSRRGWQFF. In nucleotides, the CDR3 is TGTGCCTGGAGCCGGAGGGGATGGCAGTTCTTC.

The gene calls are TRBV29-1 and TRBJ1-3; D possibly corresponds to TRBD1 (6 bases). Germline CDR1 and CDR2: SQVTM and ANQGSEA. The V and J ends lost 1 base and 3 bases respectively, with 16 bases between them. CDR3 length equals 16 residues. The CDR3 DNA sequence: TGCAGCGTTGAAGCCTCAGGGGCGAAGATTGGAAACACCATATATTTT. Translating it yields CSVEASGAKIGNTIYF.

The rearrangement joins TRBV7-3 to TRBJ2-1; D uncertain. Trimming pared 1 base from V and 6 bases from J, leaving 13 bases between. The CDR3 contains 15 residues. Per germline, CDR1 SGHTA and CDR2 FQGTGA. CDR3 in DNA: TGTGCCAGCAGCTTAAATGGCAACCTTATCAATGAGCAGTTCTTC. It is translated as CASSLNGNLINEQFF.